What follows is one TCR beta chain and its context. Using immunoSEQ multiplex PCR, the repertoire was profiled, and TCRdb retains in-frame clones only, with some absent. The table has 55,000 to 85,000 clones, about nine tenths seen once. The data were obtained in a study of T cell changes during pregnancy in multiple sclerosis. CDR3 length equals 15 residues. With 1 base removed from V and 3 bases from J, the gap between germline ends came to 12 bases. The germline gives CDR1 MGHDK, CDR2 SYGVNS. The chain joins TRBV25-1 to TRBJ1-2; possible D gene TRBD1, 5 bases. This clonotype was sampled from a female donor with multiple sclerosis, enrolled in a pregnancy study. This specimen consisted of CD4+ T cells from peripheral blood mononuclear cells, obtained after pregnancy. The CDR3 is CASSEWGGSDYGYTF. CDR3 sequence (DNA): TGTGCCAGCAGTGAATGGGGGGGTTCGGACTATGGCTACACCTTC.